The 18 T cell receptor beta chains below come from one sample, sequenced in a study of T cell responses to AZD1222 COVID-19 vaccine. Only in-frame clones appear in the TCRdb table, and some are missing; sequencing was by immunoSEQ multiplex PCR. The table shows 110,000 or so clones, with approximately 90% occurring only once. The sample consisted of peripheral blood, taken on day 0 of AZD1222 vaccination. These receptors came from an adult in good health.

V is TRBV6-5 and J is TRBJ1-6; D is unresolved. Per the germline V gene, CDR1 is MNHEY and CDR2 is SVGAGI. The germline V and J ends were trimmed by 2 bases and 5 bases, with 4 bases remaining between them. CDR3 size: 13 residues. The CDR3 loop is CASSYGHNSPLHF. DNA of the CDR3: TGTGCCAGCAGTTACGGACATAATTCACCCCTCCACTTT.

The count of this clone is one. V is TRBV5-6 and J is TRBJ1-2; tentative D call: TRBD1 (6 bases). The length of the CDR3 is 15 residues. Germline CDR1 is SGHDT and CDR2 is YYEEEE. The V gene lost 4 bases and the J gene lost 4 bases, with 17 bases spanning the gap. DNA of the CDR3: TGTGCCAGCAGCCGAGGGGGGGATCCCGTCTATGGCTACACCTTC. Residues: CASSRGGDPVYGYTF.

V usage is TRBV18 and J usage is TRBJ1-1; TRBD1 might be the D (5 bases). V lost 3 bases and J 5 bases, leaving 19 bases between the germline ends. The germline V gene encodes CDR1 KGHSH and CDR2 LQKENI. The CDR3 covers 16 residues. The CDR3 nucleotides are TGTGCCAGCTCACCTTTCGGGGCAAGGGAGGGAACTGAAGCTTTCTTT. Its protein is CASSPFGAREGTEAFF.

The chain couples TRBV4-3 to TRBJ1-2; possibly TRBD1 for D (6 bases). V was shortened by 3 bases and J by 8 bases, with 19 bases between the two germline ends. The germline CDR1 and CDR2 sequences are LGHNA and YSLEER. This CDR3 is built from 15 residues. In DNA form, the CDR3 reads TGCGCCAGCAGCCAGAACTTACAAGGGGGAGAGGGCTACACCTTC. It is translated as CASSQNLQGGEGYTF.

This clone showed up just a few times. The chain has TRBV20-1 and TRBJ1-1; no definite D call. This CDR3 has 10 amino acids. CDR1 and CDR2 (germline): DFQATT, SNEGSKA (reference sequence). The CDR3 DNA reads TGCACCCCCAAAGCGGCTGAAGCTTTCTTT. Protein: CTPKAAEAFF.

V usage is TRBV7-3 and J usage is TRBJ2-5, with TRBD2 identical over 7 bases. Germline CDR1 is SGHTA and CDR2 is FQGTGA. The CDR3 covers 13 residues. The J segment lost 5 bases and the V segment lost 5 bases, leaving 5 bases of the junction unmatched. For the CDR3, the DNA is TGTGCCAGCAGCCTGGCGGGGGACGAGACCCAGTACTTC. Encoded protein: CASSLAGDETQYF.

The gene calls are TRBV6-5 and TRBJ2-7; D is unresolved. Trimming shortened V by 0 bases and J by 7 bases, and 19 bases separated the two germline ends. Germline values: CDR1 MNHEY, CDR2 SVGAGI. The CDR3 has 16 amino acids. The CDR3 region is CASSYSGGPFSLEQYF. CDR3 sequence (DNA): TGTGCCAGCAGTTACTCGGGCGGCCCATTCTCGTTGGAGCAGTACTTC.

The chain is built from TRBV6-6 and TRBJ2-3; D ambiguous. V lost 11 bases to trimming and J lost 3 bases, with 12 bases between them. From germline, CDR1 is MNHNY and CDR2 SVGAGI (reference sequence). This CDR3 has 12 amino acids. The CDR3 protein is CAAVSRTDTQYF. The CDR3 coding sequence is TGTGCCGCGGTATCCAGGACAGATACGCAGTATTTT.

The rearrangement joins TRBV5-1 to TRBJ1-4, with 8 bases matching TRBD1. The J segment lost 5 bases and the V segment lost 4 bases, leaving 4 bases of the junction unmatched. Germline CDR1 SGHRS, CDR2 YFSETQ. CDR3 length: 14 amino acids. CDR3 nucleotide sequence: TGCGCCAGCAGCACACAGGGGGTCAATGAAAAACTGTTTTTT. This sequence encodes CASSTQGVNEKLFF.

The chain has TRBV27 and TRBJ2-1; D is unclear. This CDR3 region has 13 residues. Looked up from germline, CDR1 is MNHEY and CDR2 is SMNVEV (reference sequence). Trimming took off 5 bases at V and 9 bases at J, with 14 bases between the two ends. CDR3 DNA: TGTGCCAGCAGTCCTGCCGATACGGCTGAGCAGTTCTTC. This translates into CASSPADTAEQFF.

The rearrangement joins TRBV7-2 to TRBJ2-7; D perhaps matches TRBD1 (6 bases). The CDR3 has 14 amino acids. Germline V lookup: CDR1 SGHTA, CDR2 FQGNSA. V was trimmed by 5 bases and J by 6 bases, leaving 17 bases between them. CDR3 nucleotide sequence: TGTGCCAGCAGCCTGACAGGTGCCATCGGCGAGCAGTACTTC. It codes for CASSLTGAIGEQYF.

This chain uses TRBV18 with TRBJ2-3, with TRBD1 identical over 12 bases. The germline gives CDR1 KGHSH, CDR2 LQKENI. This CDR3 has 17 residues. With 3 bases clipped from V and 2 bases from J, the junction kept 6 bases outside the gene matches. The CDR3 DNA sequence: TGTGCCAGCTCACCTAGGGGACAGGGGGCTTCCACAGATACGCAGTATTTT. Protein product: CASSPRGQGASTDTQYF.

J is TRBJ2-6 and V is TRBV12-3 or TRBV12-4; D gene uncertain. V gave up 3 bases and J gave up 9 bases, with 9 bases separating them. This CDR3 contains 13 residues. The CDR3 nucleotides read TGTGCCAGCAGTTTCGGATCACTCAACGTCCTGACTTTC. It yields the protein CASSFGSLNVLTF.

V gene TRBV19 combines with J gene TRBJ1-3; D call uncertain. Germline V gives CDR1 LNHDA, CDR2 SQIVND (reference sequence). This CDR3 has 15 amino acids. V lost 6 bases and J lost 0, with 12 bases in between. CDR3 coding DNA: TGTGCCAGTAGCGTGGGCGTACTCTCTGGAAACACCATATATTTT. This gives the protein CASSVGVLSGNTIYF.

With respect to this clone: Other DNA sequences from this sample encode an identical CDR3 as well. The chain employs TRBV7-9 and TRBJ1-1; D not resolved. The V gene's germline CDR1 is SEHNR and CDR2 FQNEAQ (reference sequence). Trimming took 2 bases from V and 1 from J, leaving 5 bases between them. This CDR3 has 13 amino acids. CDR3 bases: TGTGCCAGCAGCTTACTGGGGAACACTGAAGCTTTCTTT. It codes for CASSLLGNTEAFF. The full variable domain, rest sourced from reference TRBV7-9 and TRBJ1-1, is DTGVSQNPRHKITKRGQNVTFRCDPISEHNRLYWYRQTLGQGPEFLTYFQNEAQLEKSRLLSDRFSAERPKGSFSTLEIQRTEQGDSAMYLCASSLLGNTEAFFGQGTRLTVV.

The gene calls are TRBV27 and TRBJ1-6, with 8 bases that match TRBD1. The CDR3 spans 18 residues. Germline V gene lookup returns CDR1 MNHEY and CDR2 SMNVEV (reference sequence). The V and J ends lost 2 bases and 10 bases, in that order; junction bases with no gene match: 16. The DNA of the CDR3 is TGTGCCAGCAGTTTAGTTTCGAGGTACAGGGGGATAGGATCACCCCTCCACTTT. It specifies CASSLVSRYRGIGSPLHF.

The V call is TRBV9, the J call TRBJ1-3; unclear D gene. The CDR3 consists of 15 residues. Germline CDR1 and CDR2: SGDLS and YYNGEE. The V and J ends lost 4 bases and 3 bases respectively, with 14 bases between them. CDR3 sequence: CASSPGRALGNTIYF. The CDR3 DNA follows: TGTGCCAGCAGCCCCGGGAGAGCTCTTGGAAACACCATATATTTT.

This clone showed up just once. The chain recombines TRBV2 with TRBJ2-7, with 7 positions matching TRBD2. With V trimmed by 1 base and J by 2 bases, 8 bases remained unmatched. CDR3 length: 16 residues. Germline V gene sequence: CDR1 SNHLY, CDR2 FYNNEI. In nucleotides, the CDR3 is TGTGCCAGCAGTGAAGTTCTAGCGGCAAGGACCTACGAGCAGTACTTC. Translating gives CASSEVLAARTYEQYF.